This T cell receptor (beta chain) is from a study of blood T cell repertoires in COVID-19. Study-wide context: Samples taken during acute and convalescent COVID-19 were collected in the United States, Italy and Spain.

TCRdb's table, derived via immunoSEQ multiplex PCR, lists solely in-frame clones and lacks some. The sample shows under 50,000 clones, about 89% of them seen only once. Input material: peripheral blood. This receptor was obtained from a man aged 70 or older with active COVID-19.

CDR3 in amino acids: CASSSDRRGRTETQYF. The CDR3 nucleotides read TGTGCCAGCAGCTCCGACCGGAGGGGACGAACGGAGACCCAGTACTTC. The rearrangement uses TRBV9 and TRBJ2-5, with D perhaps matching TRBD2 (6 bases). The CDR3 covers 16 residues. The V and J ends lost 4 bases and 5 bases respectively, with 21 bases between them. Per germline, CDR1 SGDLS and CDR2 YYNGEE. The full variable domain, rest sourced from reference TRBV9 and TRBJ2-5, is DSGVTQTPKHLITATGQRVTLRCSPRSGDLSVYWYQQSLDQGLQFLIQYYNGEERAKGNILERFSAQQFPDLHSELNLSSLELGDSALYFCASSSDRRGRTETQYFGPGTRLLVL.